This entry concerns a single T cell receptor (beta chain). Trimming took 10 bases from V and 7 from J, leaving 20 bases between them. CDR1 and CDR2 (germline): MDHEN, SYDVKM. The CDR3 has 13 amino acids. Using immunoSEQ multiplex PCR, the repertoire was profiled, and TCRdb retains in-frame clones only, with some absent. The sample holds 80,000 to 95,000 clones; around 94% are singletons and the top ten take 0.2% to 0.3%. The data stem from a study of technical replicates of blood from a few donors. This clonotype was sampled from a human donor in good health. What was sequenced was T cells isolated from PBMCs. This chain joins TRBV28 and TRBJ2-7, with D possibly being TRBD1 (5 bases). CDR3: CAIQGPNLGEQYF. Written as DNA, the CDR3 is TGTGCCATCCAGGGTCCCAATTTAGGAGAGCAGTACTTC.